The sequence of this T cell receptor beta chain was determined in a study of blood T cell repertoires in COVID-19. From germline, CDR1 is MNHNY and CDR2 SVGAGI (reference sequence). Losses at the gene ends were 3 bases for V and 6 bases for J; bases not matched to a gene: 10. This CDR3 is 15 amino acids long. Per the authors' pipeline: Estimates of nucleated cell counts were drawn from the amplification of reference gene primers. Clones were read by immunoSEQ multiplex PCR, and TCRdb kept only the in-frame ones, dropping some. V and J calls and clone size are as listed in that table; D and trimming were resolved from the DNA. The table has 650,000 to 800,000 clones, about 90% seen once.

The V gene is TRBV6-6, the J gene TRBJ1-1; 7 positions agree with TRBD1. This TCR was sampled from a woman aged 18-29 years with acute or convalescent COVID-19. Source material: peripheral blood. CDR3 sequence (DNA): TGTGCCAGCAGTTATCGAGGGGGCGCATTAGCTGAAGCTTTCTTT. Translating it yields CASSYRGGALAEAFF.